This T cell receptor (beta chain) stems from a study of shared clonotypes between healthy human individuals. Whole-study context: The study used three CD4 naive, three CD4 memory, two CD8 naive and one CD8 memory plate per donor.

Germline CDR1 and CDR2: SGHAT and FQDESV (reference sequence). V was cut by 6 bases and J by 4 bases, with 18 bases left in between. The CDR3 covers 16 residues. Assay: immunoSEQ multiplex PCR; the TCRdb copy retains only in-frame clones and omits some. The repertoire holds about 990,000 clones, 75% to 80% seen once, with 0.55% to 0.7% in the top ten. A CD45RA-negative memory subset and a CD45RA+ naive subset were separated from the CD4+ cells. This sequence was found in a man aged 18 to 30 in good health. Some clones in this sample may be carry-over from other donors' samples. Sequencing was performed on memory CD4+ T cells from PBMCs. This sample's subset: CD45RA-negative fraction. The rearrangement links TRBV11-1 to TRBJ2-2, with D perhaps TRBD2 (6 bases). CDR3 sequence reads: CASSLTRNGFTGELFF. DNA for the CDR3: TGTGCCAGCAGTTTGACTAGGAATGGGTTCACCGGGGAGCTGTTTTTT.